These 9 T cell receptor beta chains came from one sample sequenced in a study of cytomegalovirus exposure and HLA in healthy donors. With 60 Vbeta and 13 Jbeta primers, the PCR was carried out. TCRdb's copy holds only in-frame clones and misses some; the assay was immunoSEQ multiplex PCR. The sample consists of 90,000 to 140,000 clones, around 80% of them appearing once. The sequencing input was PBMCs. These receptors all come from a man aged 18 to 35 in good health and CMV-seronegative.

The J gene is TRBJ1-1, the V gene TRBV9; D gene uncertain. V lost 0 bases and J lost 1, with 7 bases in between. This CDR3 has 14 residues. In germline, CDR1 is SGDLS, CDR2 YYNGEE. The DNA of the CDR3 is TGTGCCAGCAGCGTAGGGGCAGCGAACACTGAAGCTTTCTTT. Translation gives CASSVGAANTEAFF.

The gene calls are TRBV7-2 and TRBJ2-1; TRBD2 matches at 10 bases. This CDR3 spans 16 amino acids. Germline CDR1 is SGHTA and CDR2 is FQGNSA. V dropped 3 bases and J dropped 1; count of bases not matched to a gene: 3. DNA of the CDR3: TGTGCCAGCAGCTTGGGACTAGCGCGTTCCTACAATGAGCAGTTCTTC. The encoded protein is CASSLGLARSYNEQFF.

The chain employs TRBV7-6 and TRBJ1-5, with TRBD1 as a possible D gene (5 bases). V gave up 5 bases and J gave up 3 bases, with 14 bases separating them. The CDR3 totals 15 residues. Germline values: CDR1 SGHVS, CDR2 FNYEAQ. The chain's CDR3 is CASSDSAGPNQPQHF. The CDR3 region has the DNA TGTGCCAGCAGCGACTCCGCGGGGCCCAATCAGCCCCAGCATTTT. Based on the CDR3 plus reference TRBV7-6 and TRBJ1-5, the full variable domain is GAGVSQSPRYKVTKRGQDVALRCDPISGHVSLYWYRQALGQGPEFLTYFNYEAQQDKSGLPNDRFSAERPEGSISTLTIQRTEQRDSAMYRCASSDSAGPNQPQHFGDGTRLSIL.

The rearrangement joins TRBV11-3 to TRBJ2-7; 7 positions match TRBD2. After removal of 5 bases from V and 0 bases from J, the junction contained 7 bases not matched to a gene. The CDR3 totals 15 residues. Per germline, CDR1 SGHNT and CDR2 YENEEA. The CDR3: CASSPTSRSSYEQYF. The CDR3 DNA reads as TGTGCCAGCAGCCCGACTAGCCGGAGCTCCTACGAGCAGTACTTC.

This rearrangement joins TRBV7-3 to TRBJ2-1, with 13 positions matching TRBD2. Germline trimming cut 5 bases from V and 0 bases from J; bases unmatched to any gene: 7. The CDR3 has 18 residues. Per germline, CDR1 SGHTA and CDR2 FQGTGA. Written as DNA, the CDR3 is TGTGCCAGCAGCCCACTAGCGGGAGGGCCGAGCTCCTACAATGAGCAGTTCTTC. It yields the protein CASSPLAGGPSSYNEQFF.

CDR3: CAISDSPGESYTF. CDR3 DNA sequence: TGTGCCATCAGTGACTCTCCAGGCGAGAGCTACACCTTC. This chain links TRBV10-3 with TRBJ1-2; D is unresolved. The germline V gene encodes CDR1 ENHRY and CDR2 SYGVKD. The CDR3 sequence is 13 residues long. Trimming left V 3 bases short and J 9 bases short, with 14 bases between.

The gene calls are TRBV5-1 and TRBJ2-5, with 11 bases lining up with TRBD2. Germline trimming cut 0 bases from V and 4 bases from J; bases unmatched to any gene: 11. CDR3 length: 18 amino acids. Per the germline V gene, CDR1 is SGHRS and CDR2 is YFSETQ. The CDR3 is CASSLAGLAGGGGETQYF. CDR3 DNA sequence: TGCGCCAGCAGCTTGGCCGGTCTAGCGGGAGGCGGGGGAGAGACCCAGTACTTC. Together with reference TRBV5-1 and TRBJ2-5, the CDR3 gives the full variable domain: KAGVTQTPRYLIKTRGQQVTLSCSPISGHRSVSWYQQTPGQGLQFLFEYFSETQRNKGNFPGRFSGRQFSNSRSEMNVSTLELGDSALYLCASSLAGLAGGGGETQYFGPGTRLLVL.

V usage is TRBV18 and J usage is TRBJ2-7; TRBD1 aligns across 8 bases. CDR3 length: 15 residues. With 3 bases clipped from V and 1 base from J, the junction kept 5 bases outside the gene matches. Germline values: CDR1 KGHSH, CDR2 LQKENI. CDR3 amino acids: CASSPGQGVSYEQYF. In DNA form, the CDR3 reads TGTGCCAGCTCACCTGGACAGGGAGTTTCCTACGAGCAGTACTTC.

The rearrangement uses TRBV10-3 and TRBJ1-5; tentative D call: TRBD1 (5 bases). The V end lost 4 bases, the J end lost 3 bases, and 22 bases lay between the germline ends. The CDR3 is 18 amino acids. Germline V gene sequence: CDR1 ENHRY, CDR2 SYGVKD. The CDR3 sequence is CAISGQGGNQNNNQPQHF. In nucleotides, the CDR3 is TGTGCCATCAGTGGGCAGGGAGGGAATCAAAACAACAATCAGCCCCAGCATTTT.